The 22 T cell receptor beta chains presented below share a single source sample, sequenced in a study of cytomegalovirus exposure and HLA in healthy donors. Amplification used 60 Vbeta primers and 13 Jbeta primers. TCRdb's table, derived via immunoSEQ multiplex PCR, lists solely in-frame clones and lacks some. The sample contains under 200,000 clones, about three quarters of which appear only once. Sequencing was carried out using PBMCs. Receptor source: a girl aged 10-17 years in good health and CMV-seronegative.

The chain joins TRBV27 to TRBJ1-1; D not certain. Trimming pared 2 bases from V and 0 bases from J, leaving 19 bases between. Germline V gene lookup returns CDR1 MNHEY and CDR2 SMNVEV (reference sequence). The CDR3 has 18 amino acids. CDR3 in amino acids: CASSLRRVAGRMNTEAFF. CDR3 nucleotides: TGTGCCAGCAGTTTACGGCGCGTAGCGGGCAGGATGAACACTGAAGCTTTCTTT.

The DNA of the CDR3 is TGTGCCAGCAGTTATAGCGGGGTCGGGCAAGAGACCCAGTACTTC. It is translated as CASSYSGVGQETQYF. The chain carries TRBV6-5 and TRBJ2-5, with 8 bases that match TRBD2. The CDR3 has 15 amino acids. With V trimmed by 3 bases and J by 2 bases, 5 bases remained unmatched. Per germline, CDR1 MNHEY and CDR2 SVGAGI.

The CDR3 loop reads CASSKGGAYNEQFF. The CDR3 DNA reads TGTGCCAGCAGTAAGGGAGGGGCCTACAATGAGCAGTTCTTC. This chain connects TRBV6-6 to TRBJ2-1; TRBD2 aligns across 7 bases. The junction had 3 bases not matched to a gene; V was cut back by 5 bases and J by 2 bases. The CDR3 is 14 residues long. Germline CDR1 MNHNY, CDR2 SVGAGI (reference sequence).

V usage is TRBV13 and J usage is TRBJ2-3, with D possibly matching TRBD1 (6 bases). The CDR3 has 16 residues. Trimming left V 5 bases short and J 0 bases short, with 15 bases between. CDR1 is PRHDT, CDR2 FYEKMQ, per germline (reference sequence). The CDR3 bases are TGTGCCAGCAGCCAAACCCGGGACACTAGCACAGATACGCAGTATTTT. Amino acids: CASSQTRDTSTDTQYF.

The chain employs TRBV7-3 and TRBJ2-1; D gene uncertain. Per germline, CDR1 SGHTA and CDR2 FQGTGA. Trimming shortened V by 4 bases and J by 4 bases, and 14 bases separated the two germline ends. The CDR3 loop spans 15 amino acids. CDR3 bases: TGTGCCAGCAGCTCCGGGTCCAGTTTATACAATGAGCAGTTCTTC. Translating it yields CASSSGSSLYNEQFF.

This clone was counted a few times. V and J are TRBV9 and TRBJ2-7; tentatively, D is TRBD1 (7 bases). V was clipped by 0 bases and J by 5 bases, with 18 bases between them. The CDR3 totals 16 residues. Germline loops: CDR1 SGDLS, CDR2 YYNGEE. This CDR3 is CASSVDGGGAYHEQYF. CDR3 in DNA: TGTGCCAGCAGCGTAGATGGAGGGGGCGCTTATCACGAGCAGTACTTC.

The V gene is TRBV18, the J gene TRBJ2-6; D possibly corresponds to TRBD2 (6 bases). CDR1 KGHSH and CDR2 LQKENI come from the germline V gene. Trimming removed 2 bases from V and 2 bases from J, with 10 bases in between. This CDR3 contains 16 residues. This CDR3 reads CASSPVGGTGANVLTF. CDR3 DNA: TGTGCCAGCTCACCAGTTGGGGGGACTGGGGCCAACGTCCTGACTTTC.

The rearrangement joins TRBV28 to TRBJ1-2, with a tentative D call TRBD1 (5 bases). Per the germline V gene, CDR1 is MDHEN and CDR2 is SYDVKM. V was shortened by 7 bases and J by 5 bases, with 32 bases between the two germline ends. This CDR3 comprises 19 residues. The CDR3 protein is CASTISPAGKNLKKYGYTF. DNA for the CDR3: TGTGCCAGCACCATAAGCCCGGCAGGGAAGAACCTAAAAAAATATGGCTACACCTTC.

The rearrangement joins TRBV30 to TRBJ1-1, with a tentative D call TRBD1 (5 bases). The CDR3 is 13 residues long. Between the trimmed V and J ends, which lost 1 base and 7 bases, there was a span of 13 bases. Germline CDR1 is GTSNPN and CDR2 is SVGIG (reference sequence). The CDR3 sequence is CAWSADSLNEAFF. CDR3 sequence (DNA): TGTGCCTGGAGTGCTGACAGCTTAAATGAAGCTTTCTTT.

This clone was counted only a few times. CDR3 in DNA: TGTGCCAGCAGCTTTAGGTCAGGGAACACTGAAGCTTTCTTT. Translating it yields CASSFRSGNTEAFF. This chain joins TRBV7-8 and TRBJ1-1; no reliable D call. This CDR3 has 14 residues. V was trimmed by 3 bases and J by 1 base, leaving 9 bases between them. The germline gives CDR1 SGHVS, CDR2 FQNEAQ.

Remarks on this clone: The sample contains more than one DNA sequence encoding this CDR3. Written as DNA, the CDR3 is TGTGCCAGCAGCTTGGGACTAGCAGATACGCAGTATTTT. This sequence encodes CASSLGLADTQYF. V gene TRBV5-6 combines with J gene TRBJ2-3; a possible D gene is TRBD2 (6 bases). V lost 0 bases, J lost 4 bases, and 6 bases lay in between. The CDR3 covers 13 residues. Germline CDR1 reads SGHDT; CDR2 reads YYEEEE. Supplemented by reference TRBV5-6 and TRBJ2-3, the full variable domain reads DAGVTQSPTHLIKTRGQQVTLRCSPKSGHDTVSWYQQALGQGPQFIFQYYEEEERQRGNFPDRFSGHQFPNYSSELNVNALLLGDSALYLCASSLGLADTQYFGPGTRLTVL.

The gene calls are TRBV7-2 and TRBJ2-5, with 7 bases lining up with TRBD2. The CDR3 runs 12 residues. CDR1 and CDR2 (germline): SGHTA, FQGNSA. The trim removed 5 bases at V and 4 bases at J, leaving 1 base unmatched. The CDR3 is CASSGEGETQYF. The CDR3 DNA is TGTGCCAGCAGCGGGGAGGGAGAGACCCAGTACTTC.

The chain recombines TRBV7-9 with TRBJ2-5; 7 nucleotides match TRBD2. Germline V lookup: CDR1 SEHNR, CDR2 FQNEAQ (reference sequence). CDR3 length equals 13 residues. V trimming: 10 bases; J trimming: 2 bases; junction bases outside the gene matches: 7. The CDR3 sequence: CATTRGGQETQYF. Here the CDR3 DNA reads TGTGCCACCACTAGGGGAGGGCAAGAGACCCAGTACTTC.

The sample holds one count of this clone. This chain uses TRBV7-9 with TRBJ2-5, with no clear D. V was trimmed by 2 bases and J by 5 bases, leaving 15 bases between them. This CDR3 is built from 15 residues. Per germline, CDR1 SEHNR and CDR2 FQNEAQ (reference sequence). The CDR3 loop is CASSLPLTSSETQYF. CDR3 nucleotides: TGTGCCAGCAGCTTACCTCTAACCTCGTCGGAGACCCAGTACTTC.

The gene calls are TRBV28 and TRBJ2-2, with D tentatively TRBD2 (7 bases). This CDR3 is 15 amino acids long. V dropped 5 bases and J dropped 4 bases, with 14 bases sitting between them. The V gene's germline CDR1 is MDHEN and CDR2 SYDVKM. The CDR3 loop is CASSRSGTPTGELFF. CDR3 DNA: TGTGCCAGCAGTAGGAGCGGGACACCCACCGGGGAGCTGTTTTTT.

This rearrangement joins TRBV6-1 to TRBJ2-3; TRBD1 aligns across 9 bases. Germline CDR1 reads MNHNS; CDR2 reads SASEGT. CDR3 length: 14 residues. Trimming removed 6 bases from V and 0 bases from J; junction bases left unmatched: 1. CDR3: CASRTGGSTDTQYF. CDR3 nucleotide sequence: TGTGCCAGCAGGACAGGGGGGAGCACAGATACGCAGTATTTT.

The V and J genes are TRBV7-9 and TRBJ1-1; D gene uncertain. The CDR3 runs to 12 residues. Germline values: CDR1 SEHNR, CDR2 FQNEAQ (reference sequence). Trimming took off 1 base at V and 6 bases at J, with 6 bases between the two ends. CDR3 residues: CASSLVSPEAFF. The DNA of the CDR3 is TGTGCCAGCAGCTTAGTCTCCCCTGAAGCTTTCTTT.

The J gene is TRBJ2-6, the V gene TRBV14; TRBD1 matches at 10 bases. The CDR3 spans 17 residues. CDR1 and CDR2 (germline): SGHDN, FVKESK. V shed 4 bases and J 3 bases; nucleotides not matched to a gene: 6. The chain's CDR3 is CASSPGQGKRGANVLTF. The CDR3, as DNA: TGTGCCAGCAGCCCGGGACAGGGGAAGCGTGGGGCCAACGTCCTGACTTTC.

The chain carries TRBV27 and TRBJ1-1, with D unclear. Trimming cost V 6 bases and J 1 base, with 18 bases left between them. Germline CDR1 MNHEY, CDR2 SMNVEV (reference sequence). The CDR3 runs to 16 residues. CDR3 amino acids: CASSPATLTENTEAFF. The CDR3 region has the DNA TGTGCCAGCAGCCCAGCAACGCTTACAGAGAACACTGAAGCTTTCTTT.

The CDR3 reads CASSQDQGTGAFF. DNA of the CDR3: TGCGCCAGCAGCCAAGATCAGGGTACCGGAGCTTTCTTT. This sequence joins TRBV4-1 and TRBJ1-1; D might be TRBD1 (5 bases). Germline V gene lookup returns CDR1 MGHRA and CDR2 YSYEKL. The CDR3 is 13 residues long. V lost 0 bases, J lost 10 bases, and 12 bases lay in between.

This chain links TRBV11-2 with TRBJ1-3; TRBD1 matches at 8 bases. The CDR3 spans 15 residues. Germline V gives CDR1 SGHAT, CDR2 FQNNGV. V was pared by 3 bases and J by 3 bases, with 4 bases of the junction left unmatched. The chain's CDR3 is CASSLSGGLGNTIYF. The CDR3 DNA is TGTGCCAGCAGCTTGTCAGGGGGCCTTGGAAACACCATATATTTT.

CDR3 coding DNA: TGCGCCAGCAGCTTGTCGGCAGGCAGTGAGTCGGAGCTGTTTTTT. Translating it yields CASSLSAGSESELFF. The chain joins TRBV5-1 to TRBJ2-2, with unresolved D. Per the germline V gene, CDR1 is SGHRS and CDR2 is YFSETQ. Trimming shortened V by 1 base and J by 10 bases, and 17 bases separated the two germline ends. The CDR3 has 15 residues.